The next 20 T cell receptor beta chains were all read from a single sample in a study of technical replicates of blood from a few donors. Sequencing used immunoSEQ multiplex PCR; TCRdb keeps in-frame clones, though not all of them. There are around 50,000 clones in the sample; more than 95% occur only once, and roughly 0.36% lies in the top ten. Sequencing used T cells isolated from PBMCs. These receptors all stem from a human donor in good health.

The chain is built from TRBV5-5 and TRBJ1-4, with D hard to call. Trimming removed 0 bases from V and 7 bases from J, with 10 bases in between. Germline CDR1 is SGHKS and CDR2 is YYEKEE (reference sequence). CDR3 length: 14 residues. The CDR3 spells CASSLVGGGEKLFF. In nucleotides, the CDR3 is TGTGCCAGCAGCTTGGTAGGAGGAGGTGAAAAACTGTTTTTT.

The chain uses TRBV5-6 and TRBJ1-5; 8 bases agree with TRBD1. Germline lookup yields CDR1 SGHDT and CDR2 YYEEEE. The V gene end was trimmed by 4 bases and the J gene end by 5 bases; junction bases not matched to a gene: 11. The length of the CDR3 is 16 residues. The CDR3 sequence: CASSRTTDRDDQPQHF. The CDR3 DNA follows: TGTGCCAGCAGCCGAACTACGGACAGGGATGATCAGCCCCAGCATTTT.

V gene TRBV6-6 combines with J gene TRBJ1-2, with a possible D match to TRBD1 (5 bases). The CDR3 runs to 14 residues. Germline values: CDR1 MNHNY, CDR2 SVGAGI (reference sequence). The V and J ends lost 2 bases and 4 bases respectively, with 11 bases between them. CDR3 sequence reads: CASSYTRASYGYTF. The DNA of the CDR3 is TGTGCCAGCAGTTACACCAGGGCAAGCTATGGCTACACCTTC.

V is TRBV6-5 and J is TRBJ2-5; D possibly corresponds to TRBD1 (6 bases). V lost 6 bases, J lost 6 bases, and 17 bases lay in between. Looked up from germline, CDR1 is MNHEY and CDR2 is SVGAGI. CDR3 length: 14 amino acids. Here the CDR3 reads CASSPTGTLKTQYF. Here the CDR3 DNA reads TGTGCCAGCAGCCCAACAGGGACCCTCAAGACCCAGTACTTC.

The J gene is TRBJ2-1, the V gene TRBV13, with 7 bases fitting TRBD2. V lost 3 bases, J lost 8 bases, and 10 bases stayed unmatched. Germline CDR1 and CDR2: PRHDT and FYEKMQ (reference sequence). CDR3 length: 15 residues. DNA of the CDR3: TGTGCCAGCAGCTTGAGACTAGCCACTTGGGATGAGCAGTTCTTC. This encodes CASSLRLATWDEQFF.

The chain combines TRBV6-5 with TRBJ2-5; no definite D call. This CDR3 contains 12 residues. CDR1 and CDR2 from the germline V gene are MNHEY and SVGAGI. V was shortened by 4 bases and J by 4 bases, with 7 bases between the two germline ends. CDR3 sequence: CASSSTGETQYF. Here the CDR3 DNA reads TGTGCCAGCAGTTCCACCGGAGAGACCCAGTACTTC.

The CDR3 bases are TGTGCCAGCAGCTTTTTTGGGGACAGCCTCTCCGAGCAGTACTTC. As protein: CASSFFGDSLSEQYF. The rearrangement links TRBV2 to TRBJ2-7; 7 bases are shared with TRBD1. V was clipped by 6 bases and J by 6 bases; unmatched bases: 14. The CDR3 loop spans 15 amino acids. The germline gives CDR1 SNHLY, CDR2 FYNNEI.

V is TRBV7-3 and J is TRBJ2-7, with 11 nucleotides matching TRBD2. CDR3 size: 18 residues. With V trimmed by 3 bases and J by 7 bases, 17 bases remained unmatched. CDR1 is SGHTA and CDR2 is FQGTGA in the germline V gene. This CDR3 reads CASSLTSGTSGLKEEQYF. The DNA for the CDR3 is TGTGCCAGCAGCTTGACCTCTGGGACTAGCGGCCTAAAAGAGGAGCAGTACTTC.

The chain joins TRBV7-9 to TRBJ2-1, with D possibly TRBD1 on 6 matching bases. The CDR3 extends over 15 amino acids. V was cut by 1 base and J by 5 bases, with 12 bases left in between. CDR1 and CDR2 from the germline V gene are SEHNR and FQNEAQ (reference sequence). The CDR3 nucleotides read TGTGCCAGCAGCTTAGGGCAGGGGCCAAACAATGAGCAGTTCTTC. It specifies CASSLGQGPNNEQFF.

The rearrangement joins TRBV4-2 to TRBJ2-3, with 8 bases that match TRBD2. Germline V lookup: CDR1 LGHNA, CDR2 YNFKEQ. The CDR3 runs 15 residues. J lost 6 bases, V lost 5 bases, and 10 bases had no gene match. DNA of the CDR3: TGTGCCAGCAGCACGGGCGGGAGGTCAGGGGATACGCAGTATTTT. Translating it yields CASSTGGRSGDTQYF.

The chain couples TRBV10-1 to TRBJ1-1, with 9 bases identical to TRBD1. CDR3 length: 15 amino acids. The V gene end was trimmed by 6 bases and the J gene end by 5 bases; junction bases not matched to a gene: 10. Germline CDR1 reads WNHNN; CDR2 reads SYGVQD (reference sequence). For the CDR3, the DNA is TGCGCCAGCAGACCTTGGGACAGGGCCGTGACTGAAGCTTTCTTT. It specifies CASRPWDRAVTEAFF.

The chain links TRBV18 to TRBJ1-2, with 9 bases matching TRBD1. Germline V gene lookup returns CDR1 KGHSH and CDR2 LQKENI. The ends lost 3 bases at V and 1 base at J; junction bases unmatched: 9. CDR3 length equals 17 residues. This chain's CDR3 is CASSPPNRGRSNYGYTF. The CDR3, as DNA: TGTGCCAGCTCACCCCCTAACAGGGGGCGTAGTAACTATGGCTACACCTTC.

This chain joins TRBV2 and TRBJ2-7, with TRBD1 as a possible D gene (5 bases). The CDR3 extends over 14 amino acids. Germline CDR1 and CDR2: SNHLY and FYNNEI. The V end lost 1 base, the J end lost 3 bases, and 10 bases lay between the germline ends. CDR3 loop: CASSEETDLYEQYF. The CDR3, as DNA: TGTGCCAGCAGTGAAGAGACAGACCTCTACGAGCAGTACTTC.

This clone is a singleton in its sample. The rearrangement joins TRBV11-1 to TRBJ2-5; maybe TRBD2 (6 bases). Trimming took off 8 bases at V and 10 bases at J, with 17 bases between the two ends. The CDR3 has 12 amino acids. Germline V gives CDR1 SGHAT, CDR2 FQDESV (reference sequence). The DNA for the CDR3 is TGTGCCAGCGCCAGCTTAGTGGGGGGCCAGTACTTC. As protein: CASASLVGGQYF.

The V gene is TRBV25-1, the J gene TRBJ1-1; D unclear. Germline assignment: CDR1 MGHDK and CDR2 SYGVNS. This CDR3 is 11 amino acids long. Trimming stripped 7 bases from V and 4 bases from J, with 7 bases between. CDR3 DNA sequence: TGTGCCAGCAAAGCGGTCACTGAAGCTTTCTTT. Translation gives CASKAVTEAFF.

The V gene is TRBV9, the J gene TRBJ2-3; 11 bases fit TRBD2. The CDR3 runs 15 residues. Looked up from germline, CDR1 is SGDLS and CDR2 is YYNGEE. V shed 3 bases, J shed 2 bases, and the junction held 2 bases outside the gene matches. The CDR3 sequence: CASSAGLAATDTQYF. The CDR3 coding sequence is TGTGCCAGCAGCGCGGGACTAGCGGCCACAGATACGCAGTATTTT.

V gene TRBV7-3 combines with J gene TRBJ2-5, with D perhaps TRBD1 (5 bases). V lost 0 bases to trimming and J lost 3 bases, with 11 bases between them. The germline V gene encodes CDR1 SGHTA and CDR2 FQGTGA. There are 15 residues in the CDR3. CDR3 region: CASSLTLGAEETQYF. The CDR3 nucleotides read TGTGCCAGCAGCTTAACCCTTGGGGCCGAAGAGACCCAGTACTTC.

The genes are TRBV25-1 and TRBJ2-2; 10 bases map to TRBD1. The CDR3 covers 16 residues. Germline V gives CDR1 MGHDK, CDR2 SYGVNS. Trimming removed 4 bases from V and 6 bases from J; junction bases left unmatched: 8. In nucleotides, the CDR3 is TGTGCCAGCAGTGCCTGGGGACAGGGGTCTGCCGGGGAGCTGTTTTTT. Protein sequence: CASSAWGQGSAGELFF.

This chain connects TRBV5-1 to TRBJ2-2; 8 bases are shared with TRBD2. This CDR3 has 16 residues. V lost 6 bases, J lost 1 base, and 8 bases stayed unmatched. In germline, CDR1 is SGHRS, CDR2 YFSETQ. DNA of the CDR3: TGCGCCAGCAAAGTTAGTCTAGCGGGGAACACCGGGGAGCTGTTTTTT. This codes for CASKVSLAGNTGELFF.

This chain links TRBV28 with TRBJ2-1; D is perhaps TRBD1 (5 bases). The CDR3 totals 14 residues. The V and J ends lost 4 bases and 8 bases respectively, with 15 bases between them. Per the germline V gene, CDR1 is MDHEN and CDR2 is SYDVKM. The CDR3 nucleotides are TGTGCCAGCAGTTCGGCCGACAGCGTGGATGAGCAGTTCTTC. Encoded protein: CASSSADSVDEQFF.